This TCR beta chain was captured in a study of cytomegalovirus exposure and HLA in healthy donors. Study summary: Among around 200 million T cells, an earlier analysis found about 100 million unique TCR beta sequences. Study-level findings and limits: In a later analysis, specific HLA alleles were associated with about 18,000 TCR beta sequences at a 0.05 false discovery rate.

Comment on this clone: Its cognate antigen is unknown.

The PCR used 60 Vbeta and 13 Jbeta primers. Sequenced by immunoSEQ multiplex PCR; TCRdb stores in-frame clones only, minus some. The sample has roughly 150,000 clones, roughly 81% seen once. The CDR3 totals 14 residues. Per germline, CDR1 MNHEY and CDR2 SVGAGI. J lost 10 bases, V lost 6 bases, and 8 bases had no gene match. The material sequenced was PBMCs. This TCR was sampled from a woman between 18 and 29 years old in good health and CMV-seronegative. J is TRBJ1-6 and V is TRBV6-5; the match to TRBD1 covers 8 bases. The CDR3 spells CASRGQGSASPLHF. Written as DNA, the CDR3 is TGTGCCAGCAGAGGACAGGGAAGTGCCTCACCCCTCCACTTT.